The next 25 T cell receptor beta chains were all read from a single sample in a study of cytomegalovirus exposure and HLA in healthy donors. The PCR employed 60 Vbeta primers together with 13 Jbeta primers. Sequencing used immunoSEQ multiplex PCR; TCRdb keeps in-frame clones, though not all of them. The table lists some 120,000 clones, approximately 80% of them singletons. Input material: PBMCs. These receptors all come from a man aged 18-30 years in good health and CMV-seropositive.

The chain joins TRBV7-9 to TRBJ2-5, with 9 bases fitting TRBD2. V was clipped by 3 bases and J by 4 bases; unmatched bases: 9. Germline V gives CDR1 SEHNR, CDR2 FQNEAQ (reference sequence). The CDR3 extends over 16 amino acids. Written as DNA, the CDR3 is TGTGCCAGCAGCTTCCTCTGGCGGGAGGGGGGAGAGACCCAGTACTTC. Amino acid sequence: CASSFLWREGGETQYF.

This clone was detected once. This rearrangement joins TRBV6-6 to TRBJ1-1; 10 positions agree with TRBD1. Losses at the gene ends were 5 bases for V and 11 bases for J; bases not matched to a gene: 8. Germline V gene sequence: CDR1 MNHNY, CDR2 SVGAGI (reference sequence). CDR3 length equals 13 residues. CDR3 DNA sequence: TGTGCCAGCAGTAAGGGACAGGGGTCAGGCGCTTTCTTT. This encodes CASSKGQGSGAFF.

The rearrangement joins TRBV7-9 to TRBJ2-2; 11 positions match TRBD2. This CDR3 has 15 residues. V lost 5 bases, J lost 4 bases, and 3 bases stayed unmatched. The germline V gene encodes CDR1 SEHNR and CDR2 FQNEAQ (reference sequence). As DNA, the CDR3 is TGTGCCAGCAGCGTTAGCGGGGGGGTCACCGGGGAGCTGTTTTTT. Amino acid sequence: CASSVSGGVTGELFF.

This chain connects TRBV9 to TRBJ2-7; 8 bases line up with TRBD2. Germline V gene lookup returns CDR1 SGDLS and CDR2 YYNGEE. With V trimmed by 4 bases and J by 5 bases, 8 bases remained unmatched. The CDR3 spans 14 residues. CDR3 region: CASSREGGRDEQYF. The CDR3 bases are TGTGCCAGCAGCCGGGAGGGCGGGAGAGACGAGCAGTACTTC.

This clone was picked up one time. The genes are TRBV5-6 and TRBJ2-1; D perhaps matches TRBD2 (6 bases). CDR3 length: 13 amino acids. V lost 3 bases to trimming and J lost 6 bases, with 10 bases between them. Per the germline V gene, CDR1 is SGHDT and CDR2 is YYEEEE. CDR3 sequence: CASSYGTFNEQFF. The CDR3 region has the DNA TGTGCCAGCAGCTACGGGACTTTCAATGAGCAGTTCTTC.

The CDR3 reads CASSYGGFQPQHF. In DNA form, the CDR3 reads TGTGCCAGCAGTTACGGAGGGTTTCAGCCCCAGCATTTT. The chain carries TRBV6-5 and TRBJ1-5; no firm D call. The germline CDR1 and CDR2 sequences are MNHEY and SVGAGI. The CDR3 has 13 amino acids. V was pared by 2 bases and J by 6 bases, with 8 bases between.

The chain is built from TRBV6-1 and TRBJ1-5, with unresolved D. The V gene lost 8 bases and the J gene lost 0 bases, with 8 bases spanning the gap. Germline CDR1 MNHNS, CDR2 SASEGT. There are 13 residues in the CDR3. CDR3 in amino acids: CASLDYSNQPQHF. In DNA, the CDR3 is TGTGCCAGCTTAGACTATAGCAATCAGCCCCAGCATTTT.

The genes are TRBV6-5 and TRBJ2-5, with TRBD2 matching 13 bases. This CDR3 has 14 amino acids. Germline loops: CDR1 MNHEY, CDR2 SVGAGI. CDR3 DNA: TGTGCAACTAGCGGGGGGGCCAGTATGGAGACCCAGTACTTC. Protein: CATSGGASMETQYF.

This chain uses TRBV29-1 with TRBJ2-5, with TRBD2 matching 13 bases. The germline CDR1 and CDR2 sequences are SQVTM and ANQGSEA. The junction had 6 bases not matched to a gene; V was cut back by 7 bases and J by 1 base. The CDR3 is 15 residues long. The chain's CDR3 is CSAPGLAGFQETQYF. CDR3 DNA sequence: TGCAGCGCCCCGGGACTAGCGGGGTTCCAAGAGACCCAGTACTTC.

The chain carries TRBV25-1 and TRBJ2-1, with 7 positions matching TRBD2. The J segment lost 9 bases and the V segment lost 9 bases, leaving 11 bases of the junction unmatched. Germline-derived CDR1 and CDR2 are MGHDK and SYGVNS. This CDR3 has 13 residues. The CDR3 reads CASSQRETGEQFF. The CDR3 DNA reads TGTGCCAGTAGTCAGCGGGAAACGGGTGAGCAGTTCTTC.

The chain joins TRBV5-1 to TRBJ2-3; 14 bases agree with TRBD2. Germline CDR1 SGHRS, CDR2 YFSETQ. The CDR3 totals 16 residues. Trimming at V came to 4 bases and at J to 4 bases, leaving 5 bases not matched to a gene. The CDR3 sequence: CASSTGTSGGADTQYF. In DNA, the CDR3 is TGCGCCAGCAGCACTGGGACTAGCGGGGGCGCAGATACGCAGTATTTT. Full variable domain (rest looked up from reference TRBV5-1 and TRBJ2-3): KAGVTQTPRYLIKTRGQQVTLSCSPISGHRSVSWYQQTPGQGLQFLFEYFSETQRNKGNFPGRFSGRQFSNSRSEMNVSTLELGDSALYLCASSTGTSGGADTQYFGPGTRLTVL.

In nucleotides, the CDR3 is TGCAGCGTTCCTACCGGGACAGCCTCCGAAAAACTGTTTTTT. Translating it yields CSVPTGTASEKLFF. The V call is TRBV29-1, the J call TRBJ1-4, with 7 positions matching TRBD1. The CDR3 is 14 residues long. Looked up from germline, CDR1 is SQVTM and CDR2 is ANQGSEA. After removal of 5 bases from V and 8 bases from J, the junction contained 11 bases not matched to a gene.

The CDR3 nucleotides read TGTGCCAGCAGCTTAAGGGGACTGGGACTGGCGGACTATGGCTACACCTTC. Its translation is CASSLRGLGLADYGYTF. The genes are TRBV7-8 and TRBJ1-2; the D gene is possibly TRBD1 (5 bases). Trimming took off 2 bases at V and 3 bases at J, with 19 bases between the two ends. Germline lookup yields CDR1 SGHVS and CDR2 FQNEAQ. The CDR3 loop spans 17 amino acids.

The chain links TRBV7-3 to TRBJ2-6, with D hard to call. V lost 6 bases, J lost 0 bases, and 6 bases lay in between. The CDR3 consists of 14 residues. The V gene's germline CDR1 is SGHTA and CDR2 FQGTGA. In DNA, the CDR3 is TGTGCCAGCAGTTTCCTCTCTGGGGCCAACGTCCTGACTTTC. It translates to CASSFLSGANVLTF.

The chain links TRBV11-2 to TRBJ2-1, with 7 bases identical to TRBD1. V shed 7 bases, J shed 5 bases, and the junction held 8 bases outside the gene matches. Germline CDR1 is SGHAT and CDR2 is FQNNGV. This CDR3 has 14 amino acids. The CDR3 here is CASNPDRVNNEQFF. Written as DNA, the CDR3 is TGTGCCAGCAACCCCGACAGGGTCAACAATGAGCAGTTCTTC.

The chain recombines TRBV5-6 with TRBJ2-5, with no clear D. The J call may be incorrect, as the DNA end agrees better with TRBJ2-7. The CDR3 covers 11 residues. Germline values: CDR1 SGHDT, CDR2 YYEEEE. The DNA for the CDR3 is TGTGCCAGCAGCTTGGACTACGAGCAGTACTTC. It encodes CASSLDYEQYF.

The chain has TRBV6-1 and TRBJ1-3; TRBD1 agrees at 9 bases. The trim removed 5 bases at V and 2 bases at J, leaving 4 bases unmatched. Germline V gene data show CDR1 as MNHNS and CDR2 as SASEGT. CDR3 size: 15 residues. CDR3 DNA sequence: TGTGCCAGCAGTCGCACAGGGGGCCCTGGAAACACCATATATTTT. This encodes CASSRTGGPGNTIYF.

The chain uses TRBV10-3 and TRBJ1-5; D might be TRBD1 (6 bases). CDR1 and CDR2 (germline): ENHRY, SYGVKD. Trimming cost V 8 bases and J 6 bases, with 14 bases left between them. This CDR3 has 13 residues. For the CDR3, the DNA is TGTGCCATCCGTTCGGGGGGCCTTCAGCCCCAGCATTTT. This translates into CAIRSGGLQPQHF.

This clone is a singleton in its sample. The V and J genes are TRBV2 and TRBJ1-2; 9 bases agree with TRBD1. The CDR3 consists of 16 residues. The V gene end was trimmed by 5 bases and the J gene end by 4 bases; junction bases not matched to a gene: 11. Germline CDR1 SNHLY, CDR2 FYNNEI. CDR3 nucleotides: TGTGCCAGCAGTCCCACTCGGACAGGGGACCTCTATGGCTACACCTTC. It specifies CASSPTRTGDLYGYTF. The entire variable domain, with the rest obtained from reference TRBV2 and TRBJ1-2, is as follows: EPEVTQTPSHQVTQMGQEVILRCVPISNHLYFYWYRQILGQKVEFLVSFYNNEISEKSEIFDDQFSVERPDGSNFTLKIRSTKLEDSAMYFCASSPTRTGDLYGYTFGSGTRLTVV.

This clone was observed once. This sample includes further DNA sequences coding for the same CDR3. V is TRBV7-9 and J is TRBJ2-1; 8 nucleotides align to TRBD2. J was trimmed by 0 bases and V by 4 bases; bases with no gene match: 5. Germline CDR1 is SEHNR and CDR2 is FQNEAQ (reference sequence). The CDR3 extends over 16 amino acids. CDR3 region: CASSSRGGSSYNEQFF. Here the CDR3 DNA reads TGTGCCAGCAGCTCCCGCGGGGGGAGCTCCTACAATGAGCAGTTCTTC.

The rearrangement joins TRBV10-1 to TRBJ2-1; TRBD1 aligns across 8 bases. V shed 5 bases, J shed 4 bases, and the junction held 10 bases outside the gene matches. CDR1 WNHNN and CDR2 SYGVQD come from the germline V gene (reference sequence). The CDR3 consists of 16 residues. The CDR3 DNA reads TGCGCCAGCAGTAAAGGACAGGGCGGGATATACAATGAGCAGTTCTTC. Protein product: CASSKGQGGIYNEQFF.

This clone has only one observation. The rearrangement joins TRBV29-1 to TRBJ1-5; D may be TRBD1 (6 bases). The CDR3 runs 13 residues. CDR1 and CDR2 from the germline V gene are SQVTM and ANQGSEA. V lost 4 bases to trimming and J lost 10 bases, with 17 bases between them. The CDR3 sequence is CSVVPGGQGPQHF. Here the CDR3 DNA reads TGCAGCGTTGTCCCGGGGGGGCAGGGACCCCAGCATTTT.

The chain's CDR3 is CASSLGRGGTEAFF. Written as DNA, the CDR3 is TGTGCCAGCAGCTTAGGGAGGGGAGGGACTGAAGCTTTCTTT. This chain connects TRBV11-2 to TRBJ1-1; tentative D call: TRBD1 (5 bases). Trimming removed 1 base at V and 5 bases at J, with 11 bases between. The V gene's germline CDR1 is SGHAT and CDR2 FQNNGV. CDR3 size: 14 residues.

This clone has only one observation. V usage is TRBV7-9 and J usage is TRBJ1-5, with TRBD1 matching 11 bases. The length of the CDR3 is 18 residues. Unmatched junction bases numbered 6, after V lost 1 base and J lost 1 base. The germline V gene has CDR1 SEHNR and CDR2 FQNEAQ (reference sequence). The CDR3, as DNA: TGTGCCAGCAGCTTAGGGACAGGGGGCTGGGTAAGCAATCAGCCCCAGCATTTT. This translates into CASSLGTGGWVSNQPQHF. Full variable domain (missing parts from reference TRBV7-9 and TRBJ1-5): DTGVSQNPRHKITKRGQNVTFRCDPISEHNRLYWYRQTLGQGPEFLTYFQNEAQLEKSRLLSDRFSAERPKGSFSTLEIQRTEQGDSAMYLCASSLGTGGWVSNQPQHFGDGTRLSIL.

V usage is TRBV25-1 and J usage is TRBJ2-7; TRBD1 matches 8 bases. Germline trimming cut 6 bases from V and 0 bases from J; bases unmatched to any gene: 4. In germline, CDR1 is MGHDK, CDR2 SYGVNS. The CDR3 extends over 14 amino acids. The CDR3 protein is CASRSTGGSYEQYF. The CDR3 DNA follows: TGTGCCAGCAGAAGTACAGGGGGCTCCTACGAGCAGTACTTC.